The sequence of this T cell receptor beta chain was determined in a study of blood T cell repertoires in COVID-19. Study as a whole: From T cells, B-cell-depleted T cells, or PBMCs came the material, which was cDNA or gDNA.

The V gene's germline CDR1 is SGHRS and CDR2 YFSETQ. This CDR3 has 17 amino acids. V shed 4 bases and J shed 2 bases, with 21 bases lying between them. Participant ages covered roughly 18 to 89 years across some 25 US areas. Profiling relied on immunoSEQ multiplex PCR, and the TCRdb table lists in-frame clones only, not all of them. This table has around 200,000 clones, approximately 86% appearing once. The chain employs TRBV5-1 and TRBJ1-2, with D tentatively TRBD1 (5 bases). Sequencing was carried out using PBMCs or T cells enriched from blood (not recorded which). The clonotype was recovered from a young woman who had been exposed to COVID-19. CDR3 in DNA: TGCGCCAGCAGCCCGGGGACTGACCGTTACCAAAACTATGGCTACACCTTC. Its protein product is CASSPGTDRYQNYGYTF.